The source of this T cell receptor (beta chain) is a study of graft-versus-host responses after intestinal transplantation. Assay used: immunoSEQ multiplex PCR; TCRdb lists only in-frame clones, some missing. The sample holds more than 50,000 clones, roughly nine tenths seen once. On this clone: Its antigen is as yet unknown.

Study results and limitations: Some patients had graft-donor T cell macrochimerism, and their allografts showed high graft-versus-host to host-versus-graft clonal ratios. Recipient marrow held GvH clones, some first seen in ileum or blood. The study associated peak circulating GvH clone levels with early post-transplant HvG declines.

This receptor was taken from a human patient who received an intestinal transplant, so some T cells may come from the graft donor. The input for sequencing was PBMCs, taken 650 to 670 days after intestinal transplant.

The CDR3 region is CAISESTAGVNEKLFF. CDR3 nucleotide sequence: TGTGCCATCAGTGAGTCGACGGCAGGGGTAAATGAAAAACTGTTTTTT. The V and J genes are TRBV10-3 and TRBJ1-4, with D possibly being TRBD1 (6 bases). V lost 0 bases and J lost 5, with 13 bases in between. CDR1 and CDR2 (germline): ENHRY, SYGVKD. The CDR3 contains 16 residues.